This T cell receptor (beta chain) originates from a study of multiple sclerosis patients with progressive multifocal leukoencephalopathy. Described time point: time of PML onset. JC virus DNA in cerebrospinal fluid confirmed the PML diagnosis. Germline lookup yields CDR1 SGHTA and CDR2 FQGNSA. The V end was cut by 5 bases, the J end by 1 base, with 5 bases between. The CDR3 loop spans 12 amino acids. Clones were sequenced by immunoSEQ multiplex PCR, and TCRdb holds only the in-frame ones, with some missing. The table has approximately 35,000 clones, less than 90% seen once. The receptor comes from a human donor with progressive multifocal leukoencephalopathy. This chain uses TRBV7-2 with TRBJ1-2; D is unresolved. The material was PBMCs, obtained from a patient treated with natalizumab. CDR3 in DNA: TGTGCCAGCAGCCCGATTAACTATGGCTACACCTTC. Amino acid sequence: CASSPINYGYTF.